This T cell receptor beta chain was recovered during a study of blood T cell repertoires in COVID-19 (dated by TCRdb to the early 2020s). Regarding the research as a whole: The collaborator samples originated in the United States, Italy and Spain and spanned the acute and convalescent phases of COVID-19. Samples came from the ongoing ImmuneRACE study (first 160 participants) plus 1,254 subjects from 6 global collaborators. Sample metadata almost always included a de-identified subject ID, COVID-19 status, age in years and sex. The material from the prospective study consisted of cDNA or gDNA derived from T cells, B-cell-depleted T cells, or PBMCs. The repertoires were released in a freely available public database meant as a resource for research on the immune response to SARS-CoV-2. The dataset comprised deeply sampled blood TCRbeta repertoires from subjects exposed to, actively infected with, or recovered from COVID-19. Where HLA class I and class II types were available, the types were taken from metadata supplied by the sample provider, not from assay-based typing. Summary of the overall study and its limitations: Clinical and demographic metadata were provided uncurated, with the amount varying by source and participant.

Including the terminal cysteine and phenylalanine, the CDR3 comprises 13 residues. Only the CDR3 DNA stays, 39 bases, in frame from base 1. In the germline V gene (reference sequence), CDR1 corresponds to SGHNT and CDR2 to YYREEE. TCRbeta CDR3 regions were amplified from genomic DNA by means of the immunoSEQ Assay, a bias-controlled multiplex PCR. In the source study's methods: The number of nucleated cells in each sample was estimated from the amplification of reference gene primers within the assay. To quantify the absolute abundance of each unique TCRbeta CDR3 rearrangement, sequence reads were collapsed and filtered. For each sample, productive Simpson clonality was calculated as the square root of Simpson's diversity index across productive rearrangements. Entries here come from immuneACCESS through TCRdb and include only in-frame sequences with V and J called. Some clones fail to appear in such tables; in the studies checked, an unresolved V gene covers under half of the shortfall, and the cause of the remainder is unknown. V and J calls and clone size are given by that table; D and trimming were obtained from the DNA. Counted in this sample were around 260,000 clones; about nine tenths of them appeared once. The ten largest clones add up to around 3% of the sample.

Collaborating institutions collected whole blood in K2EDTA tubes following their own protocols. For TCRbeta analysis, collaborator samples were shipped as frozen whole blood, as isolated PBMCs, or as DNA extracted from either sample type. A remark on this clone: What this receptor recognizes is not known. One junction end disagrees with the germline gene, perhaps due to a read error.

The origin of this receptor is a woman in her 30s with active or convalescent COVID-19. The sequenced material came from peripheral blood. The chain is made from TRBV5-4 and TRBJ1-1; the D gene lacks a confident call. The nucleotide sequence is TGTGCCAGCAGCTTGACCGGGAACGCTGAAGCTTTCTTT. The translation is CASSLTGNAEAFF.